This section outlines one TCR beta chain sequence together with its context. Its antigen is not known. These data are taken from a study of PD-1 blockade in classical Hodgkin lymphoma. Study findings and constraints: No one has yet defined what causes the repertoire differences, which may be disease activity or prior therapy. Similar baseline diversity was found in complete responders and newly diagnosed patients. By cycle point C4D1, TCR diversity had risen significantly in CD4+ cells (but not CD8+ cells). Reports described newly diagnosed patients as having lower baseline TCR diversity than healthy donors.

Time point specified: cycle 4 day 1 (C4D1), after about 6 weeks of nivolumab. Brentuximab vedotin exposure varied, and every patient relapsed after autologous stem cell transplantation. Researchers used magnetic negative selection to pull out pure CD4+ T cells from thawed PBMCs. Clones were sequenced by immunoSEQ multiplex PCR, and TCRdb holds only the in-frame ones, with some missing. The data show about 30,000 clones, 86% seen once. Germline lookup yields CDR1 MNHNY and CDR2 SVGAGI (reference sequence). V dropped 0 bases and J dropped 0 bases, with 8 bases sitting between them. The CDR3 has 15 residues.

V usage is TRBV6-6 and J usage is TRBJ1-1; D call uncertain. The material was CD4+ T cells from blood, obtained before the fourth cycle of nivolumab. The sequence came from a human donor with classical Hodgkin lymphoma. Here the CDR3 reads CASSYSRIMNTEAFF. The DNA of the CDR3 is TGTGCCAGCAGTTACTCGCGGATCATGAACACTGAAGCTTTCTTT.